This is a list of T cell receptor beta chains from one sample in a study of Ad26.COV2.S vaccination and SARS-CoV-2 variants. Measured with immunoSEQ multiplex PCR; TCRdb has only the in-frame clones, and not every one. The top ten hold nearly 3% of the sample, which has around 250,000 clones, about 83% seen once. Here the sequenced sample was peripheral blood, taken in a trial of Ad26.COV2.S vaccine versus placebo. The receptors stem from a person aged 18-65 years who received the Ad26.COV2.S COVID-19 vaccine or a placebo. CDR3s include the opening cysteine and the closing phenylalanine or tryptophan. A D gene is named only where the DNA matches it firmly. Size is stated for part of the rows, as once, few or many counts, or as a class when the clone is expanded.

d_call,v_call,j_call,clone_size,cdr3_nt,cdr3_aa
-,TRBV5-1,TRBJ2-5,-,TGCGCCAGCAGCCCCGGACCAGGTTCTCAAGAGACCCAGTACTTC,CASSPGPGSQETQYF
-,TRBV27,TRBJ1-5,-,TGTGCCAGCAGTTTATATTCGGGCCGGGAGAGCAATCAGCCCCAGCATTTT,CASSLYSGRESNQPQHF
-,TRBV18,TRBJ1-4,-,TGTGCCAGCTCGAAGCAGGGAACAACTAATGAAAAACTGTTTTTT,CASSKQGTTNEKLFF
TRBD1,TRBV5-5,TRBJ1-1,few,TGTGCCAGCAGCCTCAGTGGGATTAGGGGGCTGAACACTGAAGCTTTCTTT,CASSLSGIRGLNTEAFF
-,TRBV7-8,TRBJ2-1,-,TGTGCCAGCAGCTTAGGAAAGGTCAATGAGCAGTTCTTC,CASSLGKVNEQFF
TRBD2,TRBV7-9,TRBJ2-1,few,TGTGCCAGCAGCTTAGCTAGCGGGTACAATGAGCAGTTCTTC,CASSLASGYNEQFF
-,TRBV4-2,TRBJ2-6,-,TGTGCCAGCAGCCTCCATGGGGGCAGGGACCCCGGGGCCAACGTCCTGACTTTC,CASSLHGGRDPGANVLTF
TRBD1,TRBV9,TRBJ2-2,-,TGTGCCAGCAGCGTAGGGGGACAGGGGGCGCGGACCGGGGAGCTGTTTTTT,CASSVGGQGARTGELFF
-,TRBV4-1,TRBJ2-7,-,TGCGCCAGCAGCCAAGTCGGGCAGGGGCTCTCCTACGAGCAGTACTTC,CASSQVGQGLSYEQYF
TRBD2,TRBV5-1,TRBJ2-1,-,TGCGCCAGCAGGAGACTAGCGGGGGCCTCAGGGAATGAGCAGTTCTTC,CASRRLAGASGNEQFF
TRBD1,TRBV7-9,TRBJ1-2,-,TGTGCCAGCAGCCTTCCGCCGGGACAGTCAAACTATGGCTACACCTTC,CASSLPPGQSNYGYTF
-,TRBV5-3,TRBJ2-7,-,TGTGCCAGAAGCCCCCCCCGCGATCCCTACGAGCAGTACTTC,CARSPPRDPYEQYF
-,TRBV2,TRBJ1-6,once,TGTGCCAGCAGTGAATCAGGGATCTATAATTCACCCCTCCACTTT,CASSESGIYNSPLHF
TRBD1,TRBV4-3,TRBJ2-5,-,TGCGCCAGCAGCCAAGACTCCGGGACAGGGGGCCGGGAGACCCAGTACTTC,CASSQDSGTGGRETQYF
-,TRBV7-9,TRBJ2-1,-,TGTGCCAGCAGCTTCAACCTAGGGGGGTCCTACAATGAGCAGTTCTTC,CASSFNLGGSYNEQFF
-,TRBV30,TRBJ2-5,-,TGTGCCTGGAGTTTTCCCCGACTGGGGGATGAGACCCAGTACTTC,CAWSFPRLGDETQYF
-,TRBV6-1,TRBJ2-3,-,TGTGCCAGCAGTGAAGATCTGGGCGGATTCACAGATACGCAGTATTTT,CASSEDLGGFTDTQYF
-,TRBV7-2,TRBJ1-2,-,TGTGCCAGCAGTACCCAGGGGATCACCCTCCAATATGGCTACACCTTC,CASSTQGITLQYGYTF
-,TRBV9,TRBJ2-2,-,TGTGCCAGCAGCGTAGGACCGACGAACACCGGGGAGCTGTTTTTT,CASSVGPTNTGELFF
-,TRBV5-1,TRBJ1-4,-,TGCGCCAGCAGCTTGGACCGGACACGGAGGGAAAAACTGTTTTTT,CASSLDRTRREKLFF
-,TRBV7-8,TRBJ2-3,once,TGTGCCAGCAGCCCCAGACCTATAGGGCCCGTCCCAGATACGCAGTATTTT,CASSPRPIGPVPDTQYF
TRBD2,TRBV5-1,TRBJ2-1,-,TGCGCCAGCAGCTTTACCGGGACTAGCGGGGGCAATGAGCAGTTCTTC,CASSFTGTSGGNEQFF
-,TRBV7-3,TRBJ2-5,-,TGTGCCAGCAGCTTAGTCGGCGGGGCCCGAGAGACCCAGTACTTC,CASSLVGGARETQYF
-,TRBV4-1,TRBJ2-1,-,TGCGCCAGCAGTTTTAGGGGGGGGGTGTTGAATGAGCAGTTCTTC,CASSFRGGVLNEQFF
-,TRBV30,TRBJ1-4,-,TGTGCCTGGAGTGTCCGGGGGTTCAGGGAAAAACTGTTTTTT,CAWSVRGFREKLFF
-,TRBV4-3,TRBJ1-4,-,TGCGCCAGCAGCGCTGGGCGAGGGGTTAATGAAAAACTGTTTTTT,CASSAGRGVNEKLFF
TRBD1,TRBV6-5,TRBJ1-2,-,TGTGCCAGCAGTTACTCCCGGGACAGCTATGGCTACACCTTC,CASSYSRDSYGYTF
-,TRBV6-2/TRBV6-3,TRBJ1-5,once,TGTGCCAGCAGTTACCCTCAGACAGACCCTAAGCCCCAGCATTTT,CASSYPQTDPKPQHF
TRBD1,TRBV15,TRBJ1-4,many,TGTGCCACCAGTATCCATCGACAGGGGGATGAAAAACTGTTTTTT,CATSIHRQGDEKLFF
-,TRBV19,TRBJ1-2,-,TGTGCCAGTAGTATACGGAGGGCAAGTGGCTACACCTTC,CASSIRRASGYTF
-,TRBV27,TRBJ2-7,-,TGTGCCTCAACATCCTACGAGCAGTACTTC,CASTSYEQYF
TRBD1,TRBV6-6,TRBJ1-2,once,TGTGCCAGCGGAACAGGGGGCCAAAACTATGGCTACACCTTC,CASGTGGQNYGYTF
-,TRBV5-8,TRBJ1-6,-,TGTGCCAGCAGCACCGGGAGCCAATTCACCCTCCACTTT,CASSTGSQFTLHF
-,TRBV6-5,TRBJ2-1,once,TGTGCCAGCAGTAACGGGCCGAAATACAATGAGCAGTTCTTC,CASSNGPKYNEQFF
-,TRBV5-1,TRBJ2-7,-,TGCGCCAGCAGCGTAAACCGGGGCCGGTTCGCCTACGAGCAGTACTTC,CASSVNRGRFAYEQYF
-,TRBV5-4,TRBJ2-5,-,TGTGCCAGCAGCCAAATCCAGGGTGGAGGGGAGACCCAGTACTTC,CASSQIQGGGETQYF
TRBD2,TRBV6-5,TRBJ2-3,-,TGTGCCAGCAGTTACTCCGGGACTAGCGTCTCAGATACGCAGTATTTT,CASSYSGTSVSDTQYF
-,TRBV5-5,TRBJ2-3,once,TGTGCCAGCAGCTTGAGAGGGGTTGGACTGGAGGTCGCAGATACGCAGTATTTT,CASSLRGVGLEVADTQYF
-,TRBV5-1,TRBJ1-1,once,TGCGCCAGCAGTACTGAAGCTTTCTTT,CASSTEAFF
TRBD1,TRBV30,TRBJ1-2,-,TGTGCCTGGACCCGGGACAGCTATGGCTACACCTTC,CAWTRDSYGYTF
-,TRBV5-1,TRBJ1-1,-,TGCGCCAGCAGCTTGGGAGACCGGGGGGCGGTGACTGAAGCTTTCTTT,CASSLGDRGAVTEAFF
TRBD2,TRBV9,TRBJ2-3,-,TGTGCCAGCAGCGTAATAGCGGGTTCCATCACAGATACGCAGTATTTT,CASSVIAGSITDTQYF
TRBD2,TRBV6-2/TRBV6-3,TRBJ2-3,-,TGTGCCAGCAGTCAGACTAGCGGTAGCTTCACAGATACGCAGTATTTT,CASSQTSGSFTDTQYF
-,TRBV4-3,TRBJ1-2,-,TGCGCCAGCAGCCAAGATAGGGGGGGGGCCTATGGCTACACCTTC,CASSQDRGGAYGYTF
-,TRBV30,TRBJ2-3,-,TGTGCCTGGGTCCCCTTGGGCGGAGGGCCCACAGATACGCAGTATTTT,CAWVPLGGGPTDTQYF
-,TRBV2,TRBJ1-2,-,TGTGCCAGCAGTGAGAGCAGGGTTGGCTACACCTTC,CASSESRVGYTF
-,TRBV27,TRBJ2-1,many,TGTGCCAGCAGACCCATGAACGTATGGGGAAATGAGCAGTTCTTC,CASRPMNVWGNEQFF
-,TRBV7-9,TRBJ2-3,-,TGTGCCAGCAGCTCCGTGGTCAGACTAGTGGGTGGGCCAGATACGCAGTATTTT,CASSSVVRLVGGPDTQYF
-,TRBV6-2/TRBV6-3,TRBJ1-5,-,TGTGCCAGCAGTTACTTCGACAGAACCTTTACCCTTAGCAATCAGCCCCAGCATTTT,CASSYFDRTFTLSNQPQHF
TRBD1,TRBV2,TRBJ2-3,-,TGTGCCAGCAGTGAGGGACAGGCTAGCACAGATACGCAGTATTTT,CASSEGQASTDTQYF
-,TRBV2,TRBJ1-6,-,TGTGCCAGCAGTGAACGGTCAGGGAATTCACCCCTCCACTTT,CASSERSGNSPLHF
TRBD1,TRBV4-1,TRBJ2-3,-,TGCGCCAGCAGCCAGACGGGACAGGGGGCGTTAGATACGCAGTATTTT,CASSQTGQGALDTQYF
-,TRBV27,TRBJ2-3,-,TGTGCCAGCAGTTCCGTCACAGATACGCAGTATTTT,CASSSVTDTQYF
-,TRBV5-1,TRBJ1-3,-,TGCGCCAGCAGCCCAACGGGACAACGAGAAAACACCATATATTTT,CASSPTGQRENTIYF
-,TRBV12-2,TRBJ2-1,-,TGTGCAAGTCGCCCCGGGGGGCCCGACAGGGGCCGACTTTACGACTCCTACAATGAGCAGTTCTTC,CASRPGGPDRGRLYDSYNEQFF